The sequence of this TCR beta chain was determined in a study of shared clonotypes between healthy human individuals. V dropped 0 bases and J dropped 6 bases, with 7 bases sitting between them. The length of the CDR3 is 12 residues. CDR1 SGHRS and CDR2 YFSETQ come from the germline V gene. Naive CD4+ cells were CD45RA-selected; the remaining cells were memory. Libraries were prepared by immunoSEQ multiplex PCR; TCRdb keeps only in-frame clonotypes and omits some of them. The repertoire includes roughly 640,000 clones, approximately 79% of them detected once, and less than 2% sits in the top ten. On this clone itself: Other DNA sequences within the sample encode an identical CDR3.

The sample consisted of memory CD4+ T cells sorted from blood. Subset in this sample: CD45RA-negative fraction. The sequence derives from a woman under 40 in good health. The V call is TRBV5-1, the J call TRBJ2-7; D not certain. CDR3 nucleotide sequence: TGCGCCAGCAGCTTGGTGGGATCCGAGCAGTACTTC. It translates to CASSLVGSEQYF.